This T cell receptor beta chain appears in the sequencing data of a study of response to subunit inactivated influenza vaccine. The study, taken as a whole, reports: The authors put forward the suggestion that each seasonal influenza vaccination may bring in only a limited number of new T cells.

This clonotype was found a few times. Its antigen is not identified. Germline CDR1 and CDR2: MGHDK and SYGVNS. CDR3 length: 15 amino acids. Germline trimming cut 4 bases from V and 3 bases from J; bases unmatched to any gene: 9. One entry per CDR3 protein, called by TCRdb with MiXCR from the RT-PCR reads. The table shows over 650,000 distinct CDR3 sequences, with approximately 17% occurring only once. This chain uses TRBV25-1 with TRBJ2-7; 7 nucleotides agree with TRBD2. This TCR was sampled from a man aged 45-60 years who received an inactivated influenza vaccine. The sequenced sample was PBMCs from blood, obtained more than 4 days after vaccination. In DNA form, the CDR3 reads TGTGCCAGCAGTGCGACCGCGGAGCGGGGCTACGAGCAGTACTTC. Translation: CASSATAERGYEQYF.